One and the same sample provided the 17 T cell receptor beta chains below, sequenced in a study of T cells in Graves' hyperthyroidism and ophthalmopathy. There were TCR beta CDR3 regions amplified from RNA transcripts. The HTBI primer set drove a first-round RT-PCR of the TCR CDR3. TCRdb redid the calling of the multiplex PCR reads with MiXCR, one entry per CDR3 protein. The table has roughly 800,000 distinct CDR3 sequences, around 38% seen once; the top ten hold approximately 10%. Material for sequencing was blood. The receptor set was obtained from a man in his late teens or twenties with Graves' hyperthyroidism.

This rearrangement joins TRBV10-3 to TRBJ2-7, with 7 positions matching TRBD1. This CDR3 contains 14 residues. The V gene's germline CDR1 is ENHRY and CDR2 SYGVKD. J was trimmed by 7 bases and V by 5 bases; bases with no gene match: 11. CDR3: CAISMRQGIMEQYF. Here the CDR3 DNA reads TGTGCCATCAGTATGAGACAGGGAATCATGGAGCAGTACTTC.

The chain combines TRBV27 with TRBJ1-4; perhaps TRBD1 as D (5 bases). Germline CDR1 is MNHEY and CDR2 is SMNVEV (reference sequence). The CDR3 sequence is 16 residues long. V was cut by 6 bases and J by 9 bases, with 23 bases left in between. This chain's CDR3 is CASSQDGTSTRQKLFF. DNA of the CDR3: TGTGCCAGCAGCCAGGATGGGACTTCGACGAGGCAAAAACTGTTTTTT.

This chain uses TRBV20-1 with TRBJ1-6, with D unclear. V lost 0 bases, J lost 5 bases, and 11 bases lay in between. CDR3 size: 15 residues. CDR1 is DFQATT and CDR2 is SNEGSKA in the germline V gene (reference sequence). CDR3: CSARDHGRHNSPLHF. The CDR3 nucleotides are TGCAGTGCTAGAGATCACGGACGGCATAATTCACCCCTCCACTTT.

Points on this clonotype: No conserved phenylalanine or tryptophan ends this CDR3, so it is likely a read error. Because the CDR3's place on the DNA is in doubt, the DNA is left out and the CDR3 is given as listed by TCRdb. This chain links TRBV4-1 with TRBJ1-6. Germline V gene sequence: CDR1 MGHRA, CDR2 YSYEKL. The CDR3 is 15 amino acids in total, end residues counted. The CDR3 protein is CASSQVAQKNSPLQS.

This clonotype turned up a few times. The CDR3 protein is CSARAIHRDSAYEQYF. CDR3 nucleotide sequence: TGCAGTGCTAGAGCGATCCACCGCGACTCGGCCTACGAGCAGTACTTC. The rearrangement uses TRBV20-1 and TRBJ2-7; D gene unclear. V was cut by 1 base and J by 2 bases, with 18 bases left in between. The CDR3 contains 16 residues. The germline V gene has CDR1 DFQATT and CDR2 SNEGSKA (reference sequence).

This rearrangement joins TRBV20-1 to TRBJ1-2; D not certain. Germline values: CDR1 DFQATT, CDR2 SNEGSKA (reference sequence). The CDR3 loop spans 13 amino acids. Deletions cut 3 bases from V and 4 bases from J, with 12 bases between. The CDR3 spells CSARPGGFYGYTF. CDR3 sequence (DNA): TGCAGTGCTAGGCCTGGAGGTTTCTATGGCTACACCTTC.

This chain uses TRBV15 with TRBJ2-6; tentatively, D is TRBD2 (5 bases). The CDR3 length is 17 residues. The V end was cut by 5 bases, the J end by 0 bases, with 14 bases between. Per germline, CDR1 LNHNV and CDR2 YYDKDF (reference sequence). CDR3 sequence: CATSSPGIRSGANVLTF. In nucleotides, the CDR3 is TGTGCCACCAGCTCTCCCGGGATACGCTCTGGGGCCAACGTCCTGACTTTC.

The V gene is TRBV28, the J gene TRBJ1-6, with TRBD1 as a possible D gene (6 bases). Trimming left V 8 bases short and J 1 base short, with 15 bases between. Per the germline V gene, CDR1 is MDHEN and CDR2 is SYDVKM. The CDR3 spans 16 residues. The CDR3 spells CASEGLRGSYNSPLHF. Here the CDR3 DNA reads TGTGCCAGCGAGGGCCTCAGGGGATCCTATAATTCACCCCTCCACTTT. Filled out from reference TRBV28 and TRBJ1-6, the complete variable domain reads DVKVTQSSRYLVKRTGEKVFLECVQDMDHENMFWYRQDPGLGLRLIYFSYDVKMKEKGDIPEGYSVSREKKERFSLILESASTNQTSMYLCASEGLRGSYNSPLHFGNGTRLTVT.

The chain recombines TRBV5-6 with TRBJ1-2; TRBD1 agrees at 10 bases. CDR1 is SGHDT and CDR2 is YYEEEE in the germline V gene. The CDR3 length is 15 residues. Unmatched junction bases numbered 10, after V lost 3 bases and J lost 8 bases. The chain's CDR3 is CASSSPDRGRQGYTF. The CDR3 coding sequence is TGTGCCAGCAGCTCCCCGGACAGGGGGAGGCAAGGCTACACCTTC. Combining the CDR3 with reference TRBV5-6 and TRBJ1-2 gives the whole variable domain DAGVTQSPTHLIKTRGQQVTLRCSPKSGHDTVSWYQQALGQGPQFIFQYYEEEERQRGNFPDRFSGHQFPNYSSELNVNALLLGDSALYLCASSSPDRGRQGYTFGSGTRLTVV.

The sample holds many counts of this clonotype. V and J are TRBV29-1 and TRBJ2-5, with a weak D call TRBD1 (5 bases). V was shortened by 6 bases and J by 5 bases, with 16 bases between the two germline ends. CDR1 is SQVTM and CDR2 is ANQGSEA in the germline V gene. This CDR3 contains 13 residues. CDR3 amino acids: CSVPDRNVETQYF. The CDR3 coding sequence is TGCAGCGTCCCCGACAGAAACGTGGAGACCCAGTACTTC.

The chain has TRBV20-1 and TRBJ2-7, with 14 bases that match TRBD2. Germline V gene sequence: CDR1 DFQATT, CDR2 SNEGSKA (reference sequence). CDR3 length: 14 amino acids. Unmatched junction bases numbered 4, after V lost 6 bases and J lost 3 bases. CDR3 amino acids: CSALGLAGDYEQYF. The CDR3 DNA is TGCAGTGCCCTGGGACTAGCGGGAGACTACGAGCAGTACTTC.

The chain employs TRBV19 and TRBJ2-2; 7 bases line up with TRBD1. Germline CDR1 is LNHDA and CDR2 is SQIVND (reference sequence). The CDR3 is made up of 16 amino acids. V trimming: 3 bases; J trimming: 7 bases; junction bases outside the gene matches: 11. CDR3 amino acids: CASSIRDSGNGGELFF. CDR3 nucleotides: TGTGCCAGTAGTATCCGGGACAGCGGAAATGGCGGGGAGCTGTTTTTT.

The CDR3 DNA reads as TGCGCCAGCAGCCAAGAATACGGCGGATCCCAAGAGACCCAGTACTTC. This gives the protein CASSQEYGGSQETQYF. V gene TRBV4-1 combines with J gene TRBJ2-5; D gene ambiguous. Trimming removed 0 bases from V and 1 base from J, with 12 bases in between. Germline CDR1 is MGHRA and CDR2 is YSYEKL. CDR3 length equals 16 residues.

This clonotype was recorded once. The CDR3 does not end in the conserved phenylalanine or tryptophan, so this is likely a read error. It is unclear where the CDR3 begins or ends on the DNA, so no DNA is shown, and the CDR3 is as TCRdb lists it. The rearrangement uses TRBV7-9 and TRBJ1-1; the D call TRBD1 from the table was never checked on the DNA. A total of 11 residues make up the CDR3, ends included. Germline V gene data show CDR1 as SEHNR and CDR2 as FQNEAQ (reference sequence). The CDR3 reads CASSQTLGQFY.

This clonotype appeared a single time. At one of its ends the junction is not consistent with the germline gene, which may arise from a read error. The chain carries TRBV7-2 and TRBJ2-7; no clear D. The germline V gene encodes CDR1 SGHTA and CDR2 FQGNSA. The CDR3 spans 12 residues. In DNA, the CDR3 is TGTGTCAGCAGCGTAAACACCTACGAGCAGTACTTC. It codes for CVSSVNTYEQYF.

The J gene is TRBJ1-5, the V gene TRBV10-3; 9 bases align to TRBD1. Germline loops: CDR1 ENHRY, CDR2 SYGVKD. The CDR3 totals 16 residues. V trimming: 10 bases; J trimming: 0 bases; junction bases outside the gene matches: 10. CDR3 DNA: TGTGCCACCGGGACAGGGTACACAAATAGCAATCAGCCCCAGCATTTT. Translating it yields CATGTGYTNSNQPQHF.

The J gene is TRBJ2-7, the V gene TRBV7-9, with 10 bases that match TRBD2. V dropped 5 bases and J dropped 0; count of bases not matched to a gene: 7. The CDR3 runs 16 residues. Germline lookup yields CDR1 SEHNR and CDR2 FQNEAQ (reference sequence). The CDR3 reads CASSPGLAAISYEQYF. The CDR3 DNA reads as TGTGCCAGCAGCCCCGGACTAGCGGCCATCTCCTACGAGCAGTACTTC.